The sequence of this TCR beta chain was determined in a study of control samples from healthy donors and cancer patients. Here immunoSEQ multiplex PCR was the method, and the copy in TCRdb shows in-frame clones only, minus some. The data show about 140,000 clones, under 95% seen once. Trimming shortened V by 4 bases and J by 0 bases, and 8 bases separated the two germline ends. The germline CDR1 and CDR2 sequences are SGHRS and YFSETQ. CDR3 length equals 14 residues. The sequenced sample was blood. J is TRBJ1-3 and V is TRBV5-1; weak D call: TRBD1 (5 bases). The TCR was taken from a man aged 35 to 55 in good health. The CDR3 DNA reads as TGCGCCAGCAGCAAGACAGACTCTGGAAACACCATATATTTT. It encodes CASSKTDSGNTIYF.